The 8 T cell receptor beta chains below come from one sample, sequenced in a study of CXCR3-negative and CXCR3-positive naive CD8 T cells (dated by TCRdb to the late 2010s). General conclusions and limits of the study: Compared with CXCR3-negative naive cells, CXCR3-positive naive cells had TRB CDR3s with higher hydrophobicity (lower Kidera factor 4), lower energy, and higher strength and volume indices.

Sequencing used a NextSeq 550. The Human TCR Profiling Kit (MiLaboratory) was used to prepare UMI-labeled 5' RACE TRB cDNA libraries. TCRdb reprocessed the reads; each CDR3 protein sequence makes one entry, and DNA is unavailable. The sample table holds roughly 100,000 distinct CDR3 sequences. Jointly, the top ten make up more than 0.3% of the sample. Their antigen targets remain unknown. Sequencing input: naive CXCR3+ CD8+ T cells from blood. In the paper's terms, the cell subset or site label means: CD45RO-CCR7+CD27+CD95- naive CD8+ T cells expressing CXCR3 (TNR3+). These receptors originate from a human donor in good health. Some clones in this sample may be carry-over from other donors' samples.

The chain has TRBV28 and TRBJ2-2; absent DNA, TCRdb's TRBD1 call cannot be checked. Germline CDR1 reads MDHEN; CDR2 reads SYDVKM. The CDR3 contains 14 residues. The CDR3 reads CASSPTGNTGELFF.

V usage is TRBV4-3 and J usage is TRBJ2-1; without DNA, the TCRdb call of TRBD1 cannot be checked. This CDR3 is 16 amino acids long. CDR1 and CDR2 (germline): LGHNA, YSLEER. The CDR3 spells CASSLHDRGLYNEQFF.

The chain links TRBV4-1 to TRBJ2-7; TCRdb's D call of TRBD2 is untestable without DNA. This CDR3 has 16 amino acids. Germline loops: CDR1 MGHRA, CDR2 YSYEKL. Here the CDR3 reads CASSHRLAGGSSEQYF.

CDR3 amino acids: CASTLPGVLTGELFF. The chain joins TRBV7-9 to TRBJ2-2; TCRdb lists TRBD1, though no DNA is available to test this call. Germline V gene lookup returns CDR1 SEHNR and CDR2 FQNEAQ (reference sequence). The CDR3 has 15 residues.

The chain has TRBV14 and TRBJ2-7; TCRdb's D call, TRBD2, is unchecked because there is no DNA. Germline assignment: CDR1 SGHDN and CDR2 FVKESK. The CDR3 is 14 residues long. The CDR3 here is CASSQALAPDEQYF. The whole variable domain, remainder taken from reference TRBV14 and TRBJ2-7, is EAGVTQFPSHSVIEKGQTVTLRCDPISGHDNLYWYRRVMGKEIKFLLHFVKESKQDESGMPNNRFLAERTGGTYSTLKVQPAELEDSGVYFCASSQALAPDEQYFGPGTRLTVT.

This rearrangement joins TRBV9 to TRBJ1-1; the D call of TRBD1 rests on TCRdb alone, since no DNA is present to check it. The CDR3 is made up of 14 amino acids. CDR1 and CDR2 (germline): SGDLS, YYNGEE. The CDR3 spells CASSEGTGDPEAFF.

The rearrangement links TRBV14 to TRBJ2-7; absent DNA, TCRdb's TRBD2 call cannot be checked. The CDR3 spans 16 residues. Germline assignment: CDR1 SGHDN and CDR2 FVKESK. The CDR3 loop reads CASSQGPGLAGTEQYF.

This chain joins TRBV20-1 and TRBJ2-7; TCRdb's D call, TRBD1, is unchecked because there is no DNA. This CDR3 has 13 residues. The germline V gene encodes CDR1 DFQATT and CDR2 SNEGSKA (reference sequence). The CDR3 here is CSAMGQDSYEQYF.